This T cell receptor beta chain was sequenced in a study of memory CD8 T cells in hepatitis C reinfection. Overall study: Two donors resolved primary infection, then developed chronic reinfection.

V trimming: 8 bases; J trimming: 2 bases; junction bases outside the gene matches: 12. The CDR3 totals 15 residues. Per the germline V gene, CDR1 is MNHEY and CDR2 is SVGAGI. Clones were sequenced by immunoSEQ multiplex PCR, and TCRdb holds only the in-frame ones, with some missing. The table shows around 45,000 clones, with approximately 88% occurring only once. Specified time point: peak reinfection, 3 to 8 weeks after reinfection detection. Sorted cells were sequenced directly ex vivo without any in vitro expansion. This TCR derives from a man between 18 and 29 years old with hepatitis C virus infection. The V call is TRBV6-5, the J call TRBJ2-7, with 7 nucleotides matching TRBD2. The sample consisted of naive CD8+ T cells sorted from blood. CDR3 residues: CASVPGPGGTYEQYV. The CDR3 nucleotides read TGTGCCAGCGTCCCGGGCCCGGGAGGCACCTACGAGCAGTACGTC.